The TCR beta chain described here comes from a study of blood T cell repertoires in COVID-19. The length of the CDR3 is 15 residues. Germline CDR1 SGHRS, CDR2 YFSETQ. Trimming left V 2 bases short and J 4 bases short, with 13 bases between. Original handling: It was from reference gene primer amplification that nucleated cell counts were estimated. The method was immunoSEQ multiplex PCR; TCRdb's version includes in-frame clones alone and lacks a portion of them. V and J calls and clone size are those listed in that table; D and trimming were worked out from the DNA. The table has 250,000 to 300,000 clones, around nine tenths seen once; the top ten hold under 2.5%.

The receptor comes from an older woman in a cohort exposed to, infected with or recovered from COVID-19 (not recorded which). The sample consisted of PBMCs or T cells enriched from blood (not recorded which). The chain links TRBV5-1 to TRBJ2-1; weak D call: TRBD2 (5 bases). The CDR3: CASSFTSGSYNEQFF. Written as DNA, the CDR3 is TGCGCCAGCAGCTTTACGAGCGGTTCTTACAATGAGCAGTTCTTC.